This T cell receptor beta chain was observed in a study of graft-versus-host responses after intestinal transplantation. Whole-study context: Recipients obtained multivisceral, liver-intestinal, or isolated intestinal transplants.

V trimming: 4 bases; J trimming: 4 bases; junction bases outside the gene matches: 3. Germline V lookup: CDR1 SGHVS, CDR2 FQNEAQ. This CDR3 contains 14 residues. Clones were sequenced by immunoSEQ multiplex PCR, and TCRdb holds only the in-frame ones, with some missing. The sample records fewer than 20,000 clones, 35% to 40% being singletons. The clonotype was recovered from a human patient who received an intestinal transplant. The specimen comprised alloreactive CD4+ T cells from a mixed lymphocyte reaction culture, sampled before intestinal transplant. The subset here: CFSE-low proliferating T cells sorted from approximately six-day pre-transplant mixed lymphocyte reaction (GvH or HvG direction). This chain joins TRBV7-8 and TRBJ2-5; 10 bases are shared with TRBD1. The DNA of the CDR3 is TGTGCCAGCAGCTCGGACAGGGGGTCAGAGACCCAGTACTTC. This gives the protein CASSSDRGSETQYF.